The present T cell receptor (beta chain) was sequenced within a study of cytomegalovirus exposure and HLA in healthy donors. Study-wide context: There were about 85 million unique TCRs (from HLA-typed donors) in an early data release. Among the 398 donors who were genotyped, 81% fell in the genetic ancestry cluster that is associated with self-reported Caucasian donors. Study-wide results and limits: Several V segments, TRBV6-2 and TRBV6-3 among them, could not be told apart and were dropped. It was likely that a cluster of highly shared sequence variants was a sequencing artifact.

13 Jbeta primers and 60 Vbeta primers were used for the PCR. Data came from immunoSEQ multiplex PCR; TCRdb stores just in-frame clones and leaves some out. Of approximately 210,000 clones in the sample, about 87% were seen once. This clone has only one observation. As yet, its antigen is unknown. Distinct nucleotide sequences in the sample also encode this CDR3. The V segment lost 6 bases and the J segment 5 bases; nucleotides outside the gene matches: 3. The germline V gene has CDR1 MGHDK and CDR2 SYGVNS. This CDR3 is 13 amino acids long. The source material was PBMCs. This clonotype was obtained from a woman aged 18-29 years in good health and CMV-seronegative. The chain joins TRBV25-1 to TRBJ2-1; 8 nucleotides align to TRBD1. The CDR3 DNA reads TGTGCCAGCAGCACGGGACAGGACAATGAGCAGTTCTTC. As protein: CASSTGQDNEQFF.